This entry is about one T cell receptor (beta chain). The sample is drawn from a study of blood T cell repertoires in COVID-19. Study-wide context: COVID-19 samples from acute and convalescent phases originated in the United States, Italy and Spain. T cells, B-cell-depleted T cells, or PBMCs supplied cDNA or gDNA.

The table came from immunoSEQ multiplex PCR; TCRdb's copy has only in-frame clones and leaves some out. The data contain about 73,000 clones, 65% to 90% of them seen just once; the ten biggest clones take up about 6%. The sequencing input was peripheral blood. The clonotype was recovered from an older woman with acute or convalescent COVID-19.

The CDR3 reads CASSIDSPYSNQPQHF. The CDR3 bases are TGTGCCAGTAGTATCGACAGTCCCTATAGCAATCAGCCCCAGCATTTT. J is TRBJ1-5 and V is TRBV19; TRBD1 might be the D (5 bases). Trimming shortened V by 3 bases and J by 0 bases, and 12 bases separated the two germline ends. From germline, CDR1 is LNHDA and CDR2 SQIVND (reference sequence). The CDR3 consists of 16 residues.